This T cell receptor beta chain was retrieved from a study of blood T cell repertoires in COVID-19. On the study more broadly: Collection of acute and convalescent COVID-19 samples took place in the United States, Italy and Spain.

This CDR3 is 15 amino acids long. Germline values: CDR1 LGHDT, CDR2 YNNKEL (reference sequence). Trimming removed 0 bases from V and 6 bases from J, with 15 bases in between. TCRdb keeps only in-frame clones here, not all; method: immunoSEQ multiplex PCR. The sample includes about 430,000 clones, 80% to 90% of them seen just once. This chain joins TRBV3-1 (or the pseudogene TRBV3-2) and TRBJ2-7; D gene ambiguous. The TCR originated in a man aged 25-45 years who had recovered from COVID-19. Sequenced material: PBMCs or T cells enriched from blood (not recorded which). CDR3 amino acids: CASSQERPGLGEQYF. The CDR3 DNA reads as TGTGCCAGCAGCCAAGAACGTCCCGGGTTGGGCGAGCAGTACTTC.